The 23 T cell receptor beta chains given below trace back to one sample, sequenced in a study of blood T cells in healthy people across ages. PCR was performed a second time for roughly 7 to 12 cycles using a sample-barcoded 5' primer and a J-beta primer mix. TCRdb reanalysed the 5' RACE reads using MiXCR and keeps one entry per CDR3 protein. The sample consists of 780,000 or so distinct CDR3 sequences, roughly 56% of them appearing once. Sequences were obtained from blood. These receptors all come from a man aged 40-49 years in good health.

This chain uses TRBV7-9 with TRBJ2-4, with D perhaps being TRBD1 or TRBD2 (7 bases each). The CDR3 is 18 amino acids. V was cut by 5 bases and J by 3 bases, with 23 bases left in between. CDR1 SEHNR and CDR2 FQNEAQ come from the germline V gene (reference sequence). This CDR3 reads CASSQGVEAGLSKNIQYF. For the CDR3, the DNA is TGTGCCAGCAGCCAGGGGGTGGAAGCGGGACTAAGCAAAAACATTCAGTACTTC.

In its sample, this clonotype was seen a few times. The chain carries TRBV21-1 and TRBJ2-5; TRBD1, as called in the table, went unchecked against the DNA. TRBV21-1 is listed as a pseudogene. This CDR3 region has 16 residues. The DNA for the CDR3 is TGTGCCAGCAGCTGGAGGCGGGACCCAAACCAAGAGACCCAGTACTTC. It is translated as CASSWRRDPNQETQYF.

The CDR3 DNA reads as TGTGCCAGCAGTTTTATTCTTCCCTTAGACGGTTACGAGCAGTACTTC. It yields the protein CASSFILPLDGYEQYF. The chain carries TRBV27 and TRBJ2-7; D call uncertain. The germline CDR1 and CDR2 sequences are MNHEY and SMNVEV (reference sequence). CDR3 size: 16 residues. Between the trimmed V and J ends, which lost 3 bases and 4 bases, there was a span of 19 bases.

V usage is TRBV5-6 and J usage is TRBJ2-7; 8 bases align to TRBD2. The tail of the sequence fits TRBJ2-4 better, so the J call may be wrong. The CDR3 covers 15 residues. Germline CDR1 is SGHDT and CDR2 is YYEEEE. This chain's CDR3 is CASSLLRGAGDIQYF. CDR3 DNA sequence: TGTGCCAGCAGCTTATTGCGGGGGGCCGGGGACATTCAGTACTTC.

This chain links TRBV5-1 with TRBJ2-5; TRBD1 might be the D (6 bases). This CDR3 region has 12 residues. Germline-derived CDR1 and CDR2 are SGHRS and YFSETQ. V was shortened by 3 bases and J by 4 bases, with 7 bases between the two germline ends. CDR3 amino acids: CASSYRAETQYF. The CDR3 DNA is TGCGCCAGCAGCTACAGGGCAGAGACCCAGTACTTC.

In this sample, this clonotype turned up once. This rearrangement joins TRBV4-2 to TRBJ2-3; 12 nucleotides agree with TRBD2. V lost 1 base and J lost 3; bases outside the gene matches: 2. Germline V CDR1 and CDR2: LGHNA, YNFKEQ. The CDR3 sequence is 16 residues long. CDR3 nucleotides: TGTGCCAGCAGCCAAGTGACTAGCGGGAGAACAGATACGCAGTATTTT. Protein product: CASSQVTSGRTDTQYF.

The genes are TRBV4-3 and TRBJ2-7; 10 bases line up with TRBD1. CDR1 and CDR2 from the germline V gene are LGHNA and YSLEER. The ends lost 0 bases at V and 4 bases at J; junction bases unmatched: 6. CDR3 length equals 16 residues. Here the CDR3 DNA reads TGCGCCAGCAGCCAAGAGGGACAGGGGTTAGAGTACGAGCAGTACTTC. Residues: CASSQEGQGLEYEQYF.

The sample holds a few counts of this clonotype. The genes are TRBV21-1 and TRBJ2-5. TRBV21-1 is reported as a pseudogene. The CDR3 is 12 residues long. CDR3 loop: CASSQAPETQYF. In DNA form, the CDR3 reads TGTGCCAGCAGCCAGGCGCCAGAGACCCAGTACTTC.

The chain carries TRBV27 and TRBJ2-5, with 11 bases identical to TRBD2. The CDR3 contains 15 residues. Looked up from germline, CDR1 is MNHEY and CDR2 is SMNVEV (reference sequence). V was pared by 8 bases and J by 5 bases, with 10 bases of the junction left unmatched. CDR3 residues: CASSGSGGARETQYF. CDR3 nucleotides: TGTGCCAGCTCTGGTAGCGGGGGGGCACGGGAGACCCAGTACTTC.

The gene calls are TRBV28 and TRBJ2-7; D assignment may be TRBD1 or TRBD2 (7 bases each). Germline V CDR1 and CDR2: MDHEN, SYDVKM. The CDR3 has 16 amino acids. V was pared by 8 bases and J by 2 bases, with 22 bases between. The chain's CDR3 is CASPLGGGDRTYEQYF. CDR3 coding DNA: TGTGCCAGCCCCTTGGGGGGGGGGGACAGAACCTACGAGCAGTACTTC.

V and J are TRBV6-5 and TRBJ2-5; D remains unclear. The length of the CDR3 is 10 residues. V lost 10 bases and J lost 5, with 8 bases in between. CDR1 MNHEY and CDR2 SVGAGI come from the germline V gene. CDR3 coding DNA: TGTGCCACACGGCGGGAGACCCAGTACTTC. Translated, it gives CATRRETQYF.

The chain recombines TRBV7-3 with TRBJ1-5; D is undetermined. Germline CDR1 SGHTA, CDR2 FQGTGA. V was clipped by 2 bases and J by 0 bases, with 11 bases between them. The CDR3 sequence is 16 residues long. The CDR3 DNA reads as TGTGCCAGCAGCTTACTGGGTCCTCCTAGCAATCAGCCCCAGCATTTT. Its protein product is CASSLLGPPSNQPQHF.

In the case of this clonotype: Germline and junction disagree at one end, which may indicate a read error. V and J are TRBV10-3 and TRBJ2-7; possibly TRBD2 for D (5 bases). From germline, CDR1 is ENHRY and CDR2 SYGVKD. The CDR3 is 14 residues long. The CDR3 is CTISEEVRTYEQYF. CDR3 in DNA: TGTACCATCAGTGAGGAGGTAAGAACCTACGAGCAGTACTTC.

CDR3 in amino acids: CASRIGGLSVYNEQYF. CDR3 sequence (DNA): TGTGCCAGCAGGATAGGGGGTTTAAGTGTCTACAATGAGCAGTACTTC. This chain joins TRBV28 and TRBJ2-7, with D possibly TRBD1 on 6 matching bases. From germline, CDR1 is MDHEN and CDR2 SYDVKM. With 6 bases removed from V and 7 bases from J, the gap between germline ends came to 25 bases. The CDR3 has 16 amino acids.

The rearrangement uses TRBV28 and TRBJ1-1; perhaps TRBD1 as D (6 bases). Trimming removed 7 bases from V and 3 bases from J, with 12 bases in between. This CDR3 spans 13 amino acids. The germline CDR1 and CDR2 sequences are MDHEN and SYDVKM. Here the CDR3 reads CASIQGIDTEAFF. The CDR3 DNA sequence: TGTGCCAGCATTCAGGGGATTGACACTGAAGCTTTCTTT.

The CDR3 DNA follows: TGTGCCAGCAGTTATATTGCAATGGGCAGGGGAAATGCACCCCTCCACTTT. It translates to CASSYIAMGRGNAPLHF. The V and J genes are TRBV6-6 and TRBJ1-6; possible D gene TRBD1, 6 bases. Germline V CDR1 and CDR2: MNHNY, SVGAGI (reference sequence). The CDR3 consists of 17 residues. V dropped 3 bases and J dropped 11 bases, with 23 bases sitting between them.

CDR3 nucleotides: TGTGCCAGCAGCTCTTCTAGGGACAGTTACTACAATGAGCAGTTCTTC. This gives the protein CASSSSRDSYYNEQFF. The chain joins TRBV7-9 to TRBJ2-1; 7 bases agree with TRBD1. The CDR3 loop spans 16 amino acids. Germline CDR1 SEHNR, CDR2 FQNEAQ (reference sequence). The V segment lost 4 bases and the J segment 3 bases; nucleotides outside the gene matches: 9.

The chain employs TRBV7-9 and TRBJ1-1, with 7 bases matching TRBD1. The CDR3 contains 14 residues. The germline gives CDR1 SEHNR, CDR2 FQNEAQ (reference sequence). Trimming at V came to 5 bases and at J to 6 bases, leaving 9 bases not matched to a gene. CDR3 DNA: TGTGCCAGCAGCCATGTGACAGGGTTACCTGAAGCTTTCTTT. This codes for CASSHVTGLPEAFF.

Written as DNA, the CDR3 is TGCAGTGCTGATACTAGCGGGAAGTCCTACGAGCAGTACTTC. This encodes CSADTSGKSYEQYF. The chain has TRBV20-1 and TRBJ2-7; 10 nucleotides line up with TRBD2. CDR1 and CDR2 from the germline V gene are DFQATT and SNEGSKA (reference sequence). The V gene end was trimmed by 5 bases and the J gene end by 1 base; junction bases not matched to a gene: 5. CDR3 size: 14 residues.

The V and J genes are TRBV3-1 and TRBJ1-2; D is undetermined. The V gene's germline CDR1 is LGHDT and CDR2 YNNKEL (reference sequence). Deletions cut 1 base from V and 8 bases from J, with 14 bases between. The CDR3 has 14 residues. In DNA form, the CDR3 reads TGTGCCAGCAGCCAAGGAGAGGGTTTCAGGGGCTACACCTTC. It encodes CASSQGEGFRGYTF.

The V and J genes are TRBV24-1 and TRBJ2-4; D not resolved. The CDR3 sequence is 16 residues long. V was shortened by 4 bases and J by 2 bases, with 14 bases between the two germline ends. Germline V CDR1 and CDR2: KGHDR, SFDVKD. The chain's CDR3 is CATSDPRIGSKNIQYF. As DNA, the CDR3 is TGTGCCACCAGTGACCCGCGGATAGGTTCCAAAAACATTCAGTACTTC.

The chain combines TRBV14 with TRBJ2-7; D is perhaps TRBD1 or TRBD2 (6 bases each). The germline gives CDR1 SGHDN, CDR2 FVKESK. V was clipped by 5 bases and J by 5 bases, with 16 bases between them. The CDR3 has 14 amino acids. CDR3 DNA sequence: TGTGCCAGCAGCAAGTACGGGGGCGTCCACGAGCAGTACTTC. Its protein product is CASSKYGGVHEQYF. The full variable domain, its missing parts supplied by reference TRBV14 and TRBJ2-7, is EAGVTQFPSHSVIEKGQTVTLRCDPISGHDNLYWYRRVMGKEIKFLLHFVKESKQDESGMPNNRFLAERTGGTYSTLKVQPAELEDSGVYFCASSKYGGVHEQYFGPGTRLTVT.

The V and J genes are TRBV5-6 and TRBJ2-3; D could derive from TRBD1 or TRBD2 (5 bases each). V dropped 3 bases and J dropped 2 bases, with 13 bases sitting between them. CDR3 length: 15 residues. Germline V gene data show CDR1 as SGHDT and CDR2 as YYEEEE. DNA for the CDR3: TGTGCCAGCAGCTCCCCGACAGACTACACAGATACGCAGTATTTT. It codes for CASSSPTDYTDTQYF.